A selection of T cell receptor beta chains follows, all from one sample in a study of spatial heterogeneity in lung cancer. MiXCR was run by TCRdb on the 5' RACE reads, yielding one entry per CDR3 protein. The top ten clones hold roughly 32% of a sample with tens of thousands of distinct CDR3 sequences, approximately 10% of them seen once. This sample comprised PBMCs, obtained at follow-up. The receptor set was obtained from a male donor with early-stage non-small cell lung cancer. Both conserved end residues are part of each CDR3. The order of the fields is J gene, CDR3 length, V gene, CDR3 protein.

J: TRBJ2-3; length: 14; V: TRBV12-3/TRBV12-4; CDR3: CASSTSGGADTQYF
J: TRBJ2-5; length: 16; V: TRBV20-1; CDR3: CSARAPVPGQGKTQYF
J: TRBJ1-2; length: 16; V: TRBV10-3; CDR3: CAISESIGRGTYGYTF
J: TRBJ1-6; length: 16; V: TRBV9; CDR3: CASSVGGLRYNSPLHF
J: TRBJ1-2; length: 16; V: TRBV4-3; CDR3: CASSQTDTKVAYGYTF
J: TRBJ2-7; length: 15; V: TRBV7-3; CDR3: CASSFDRVAVYEQYF
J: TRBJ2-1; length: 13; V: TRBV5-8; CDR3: CASSPLIGTGKFF
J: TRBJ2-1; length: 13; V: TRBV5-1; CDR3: CASSLESNNEQFF
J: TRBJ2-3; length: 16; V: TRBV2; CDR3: CASRASGGASTDTQYF
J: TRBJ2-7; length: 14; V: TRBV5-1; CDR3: CASRWTGDSYEQYF
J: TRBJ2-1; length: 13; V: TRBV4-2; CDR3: CASSQVRRHEQFF
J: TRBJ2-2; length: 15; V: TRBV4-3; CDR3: CASSQTQREAGELFF
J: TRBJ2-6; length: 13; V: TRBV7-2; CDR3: CASKAAGANVLTF
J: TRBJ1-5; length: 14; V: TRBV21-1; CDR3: CASSPVEGYQPQHF
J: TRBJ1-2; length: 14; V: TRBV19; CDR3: CASSIDRWNYGYTF
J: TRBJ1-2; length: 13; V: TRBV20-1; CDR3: CSARGRQGYGYTF
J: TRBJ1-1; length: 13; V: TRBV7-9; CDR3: CASSLETDTEAFF
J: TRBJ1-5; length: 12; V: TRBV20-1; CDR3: CSAGDRPGPQHF
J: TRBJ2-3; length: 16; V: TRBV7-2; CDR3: CASSSSTGGSTDTQYF
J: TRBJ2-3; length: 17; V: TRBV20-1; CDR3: CSASRIPASGLTDTQYF
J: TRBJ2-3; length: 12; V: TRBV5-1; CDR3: CASQDREDTQYF
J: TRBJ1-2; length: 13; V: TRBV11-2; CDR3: CASSSTVNYGYTF
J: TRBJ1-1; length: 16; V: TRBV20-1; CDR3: CSASPPGGGADTEAFF
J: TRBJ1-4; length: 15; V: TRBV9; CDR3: CASSEHRDPGEKLFF
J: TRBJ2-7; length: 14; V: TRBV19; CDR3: CASSPGLEAYEQYF
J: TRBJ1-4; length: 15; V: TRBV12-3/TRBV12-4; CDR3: CASSFRTGRGEKLFF
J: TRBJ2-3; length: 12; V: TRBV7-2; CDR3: CASTLLTDTQYF
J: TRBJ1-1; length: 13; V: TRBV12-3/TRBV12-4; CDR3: CASSFFENTEAFF
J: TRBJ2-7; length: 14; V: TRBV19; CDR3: CASSMQGISYEQYF
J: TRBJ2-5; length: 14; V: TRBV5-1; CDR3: CASRTTGSGETQYF
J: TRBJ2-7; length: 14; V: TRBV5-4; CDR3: CASTKAGVPGEQYF
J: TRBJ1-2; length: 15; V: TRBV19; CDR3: CASSPFPGQGDGYTF
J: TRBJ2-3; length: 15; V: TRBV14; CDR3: CASSPRTASTDTQYF
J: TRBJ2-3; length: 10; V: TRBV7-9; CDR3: CATHRDTQYF
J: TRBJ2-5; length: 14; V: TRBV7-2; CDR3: CASSLGTSSETQYF
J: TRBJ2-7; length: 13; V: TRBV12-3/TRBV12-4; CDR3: CASSNPGDYEQYF
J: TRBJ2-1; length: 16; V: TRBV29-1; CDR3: CSVEKRRTSGIDEQFF